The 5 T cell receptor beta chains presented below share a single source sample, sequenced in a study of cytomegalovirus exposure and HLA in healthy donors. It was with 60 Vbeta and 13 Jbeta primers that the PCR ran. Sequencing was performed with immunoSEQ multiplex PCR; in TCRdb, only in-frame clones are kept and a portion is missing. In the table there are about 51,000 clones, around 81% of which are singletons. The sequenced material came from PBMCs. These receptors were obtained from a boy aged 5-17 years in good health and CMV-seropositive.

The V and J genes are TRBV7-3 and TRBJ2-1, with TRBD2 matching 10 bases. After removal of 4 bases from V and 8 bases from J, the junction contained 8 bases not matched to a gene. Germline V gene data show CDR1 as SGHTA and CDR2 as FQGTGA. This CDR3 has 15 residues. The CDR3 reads CASSSSGGGGDEQFF. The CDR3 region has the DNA TGTGCCAGCAGCTCCAGCGGGGGGGGTGGCGATGAGCAGTTCTTC.

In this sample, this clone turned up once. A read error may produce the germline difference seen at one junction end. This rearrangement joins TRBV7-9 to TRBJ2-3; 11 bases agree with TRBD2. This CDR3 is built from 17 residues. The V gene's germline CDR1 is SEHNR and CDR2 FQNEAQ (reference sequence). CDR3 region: CSSSLPKTSGEADTQYF. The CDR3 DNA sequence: TGTTCCAGCAGCTTACCGAAGACTAGCGGGGAAGCAGATACGCAGTATTTT.

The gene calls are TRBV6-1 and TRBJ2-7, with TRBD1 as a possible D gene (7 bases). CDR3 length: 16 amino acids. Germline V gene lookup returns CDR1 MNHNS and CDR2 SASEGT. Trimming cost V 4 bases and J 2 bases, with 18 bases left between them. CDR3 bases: TGTGCCAGCAGTGTCCTGCCGGGGGACAGTACCTACGAGCAGTACTTC. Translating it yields CASSVLPGDSTYEQYF.

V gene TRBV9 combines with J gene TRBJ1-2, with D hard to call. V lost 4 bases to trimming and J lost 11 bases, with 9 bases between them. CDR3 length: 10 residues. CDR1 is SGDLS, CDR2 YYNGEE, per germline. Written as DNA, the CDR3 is TGTGCCAGCAGCCCCCGGTCTTACACCTTC. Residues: CASSPRSYTF.

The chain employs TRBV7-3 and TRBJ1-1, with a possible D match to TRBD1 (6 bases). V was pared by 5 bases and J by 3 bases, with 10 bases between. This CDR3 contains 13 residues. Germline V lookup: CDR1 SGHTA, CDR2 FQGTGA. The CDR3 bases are TGTGCCAGCAGCCAAGGGGGAGACACTGAAGCTTTCTTT. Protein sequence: CASSQGGDTEAFF. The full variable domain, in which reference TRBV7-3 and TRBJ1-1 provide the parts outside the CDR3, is GAGVSQTPSNKVTEKGKYVELRCDPISGHTALYWYRQSLGQGPEFLIYFQGTGAADDSGLPNDRFFAVRPEGSVSTLKIQRTERGDSAVYLCASSQGGDTEAFFGQGTRLTVV.